Shown below are 14 T cell receptor beta chains from a single sample sequenced in a study of blood T cell repertoires in COVID-19 (dated by TCRdb to the early 2020s). Library construction relied on the immunoSEQ multiplex PCR assay. The immuneACCESS repertoire file appears here via TCRdb, limited to in-frame rearrangements. These files lack a portion of the clones; in checked studies, under half of the deficit traces to unresolved V genes, and the cause of the others is not known. This sample comprises 130,000 or so clones, roughly 80% of them detected only once. The ten largest make up 3% to 3.5% of the sample. Sequenced: peripheral blood. These receptor sequences come from a woman of 80 years or more with acute or convalescent COVID-19.

The chain recombines TRBV4-2 with TRBJ2-7; 9 positions match TRBD2. Germline V gives CDR1 LGHNA, CDR2 YNFKEQ. This CDR3 is built from 15 residues. After removal of 0 bases from V and 6 bases from J, the junction contained 6 bases not matched to a gene. This chain's CDR3 is CASSQETSGLGEQYF. The CDR3 bases are TGTGCCAGCAGCCAAGAGACTAGCGGCCTCGGCGAGCAGTACTTC.

This sequence joins TRBV19 and TRBJ2-3; the D gene is possibly TRBD2 (7 bases). With 7 bases removed from V and 6 bases from J, the gap between germline ends came to 20 bases. Germline V lookup: CDR1 LNHDA, CDR2 SQIVND (reference sequence). CDR3 length: 15 residues. The CDR3 DNA is TGTGCCAGTACAATGACTGGCGGGGGCGGGGATACGCAGTATTTT. Its protein product is CASTMTGGGGDTQYF. The full variable domain, its missing parts supplied by reference TRBV19 and TRBJ2-3, is DGGITQSPKYLFRKEGQNVTLSCEQNLNHDAMYWYRQDPGQGLRLIYYSQIVNDFQKGDIAEGYSVSREKKESFPLTVTSAQKNPTAFYLCASTMTGGGGDTQYFGPGTRLTVL.

In DNA, the CDR3 is TGTGCCAGCAGCCGGGACAGGCTAGGTAATTCACCCCTCCACTTT. Protein product: CASSRDRLGNSPLHF. This chain uses TRBV25-1 with TRBJ1-6; the match to TRBD1 covers 8 bases. The ends lost 6 bases at V and 6 bases at J; junction bases unmatched: 7. The germline V gene has CDR1 MGHDK and CDR2 SYGVNS. The CDR3 is made up of 15 amino acids.

The genes are TRBV25-1 and TRBJ2-7; D may be TRBD2 (6 bases). In germline, CDR1 is MGHDK, CDR2 SYGVNS. The CDR3 covers 14 residues. Between the trimmed V and J ends, which lost 8 bases and 3 bases, there was a span of 17 bases. In nucleotides, the CDR3 is TGTGCCAGCTCCGCCGCGGGACGAAACTACGAGCAGTACTTC. Protein: CASSAAGRNYEQYF.

The rearrangement joins TRBV7-6 to TRBJ2-7, with D possibly being TRBD2 (6 bases). In germline, CDR1 is SGHVS, CDR2 FNYEAQ. Trimming shortened V by 5 bases and J by 1 base, and 12 bases separated the two germline ends. The CDR3 has 14 residues. CDR3 DNA sequence: TGTGCCAGCAGCCCTTCGGGGGTTTCCTACGAGCAGTACTTC. Its translation is CASSPSGVSYEQYF.

The sample holds a few counts of this clone. CDR3 nucleotide sequence: TGCGCCAGCAGCCGACGAAACCCGACAGGGGACTATAATTCACCCCTCCACTTT. This translates into CASSRRNPTGDYNSPLHF. V is TRBV5-1 and J is TRBJ1-6; 8 nucleotides align to TRBD1. The germline V gene encodes CDR1 SGHRS and CDR2 YFSETQ. V shed 4 bases and J 3 bases; nucleotides not matched to a gene: 12. The CDR3 covers 18 residues.

V gene TRBV9 combines with J gene TRBJ1-4; tentative D call: TRBD1 (6 bases). Trimming shortened V by 0 bases and J by 8 bases, and 11 bases separated the two germline ends. The CDR3 contains 14 residues. The V gene's germline CDR1 is SGDLS and CDR2 YYNGEE. CDR3 sequence: CASSVDRDREKLFF. CDR3 sequence (DNA): TGTGCCAGCAGCGTAGACAGGGATCGGGAAAAACTGTTTTTT.

This clone appeared a few times. V is TRBV3-1 (or the pseudogene TRBV3-2) and J is TRBJ1-4, with D maybe TRBD1 (5 bases). V lost 0 bases and J 6 bases, leaving 11 bases between the germline ends. The V gene's germline CDR1 is LGHDT and CDR2 YNNKEL (reference sequence). This CDR3 has 15 amino acids. CDR3 nucleotides: TGTGCCAGCAGCCAAGAGGTTTGGGGGGATGAAAAACTGTTTTTT. As protein: CASSQEVWGDEKLFF.

The genes are TRBV7-9 and TRBJ1-1; TRBD1 aligns across 11 bases. The CDR3 length is 17 residues. V was clipped by 4 bases and J by 4 bases; unmatched bases: 11. Germline CDR1 and CDR2: SEHNR and FQNEAQ (reference sequence). CDR3 sequence reads: CASSSSGQGARFTEAFF. The CDR3 DNA sequence: TGTGCCAGCAGCTCCTCTGGACAGGGGGCACGGTTCACTGAAGCTTTCTTT.

The rearrangement links TRBV27 to TRBJ1-2, with TRBD1 as a possible D gene (6 bases). This CDR3 region has 14 residues. V lost 2 bases and J 6 bases, leaving 13 bases between the germline ends. Germline lookup yields CDR1 MNHEY and CDR2 SMNVEV (reference sequence). The CDR3 DNA follows: TGTGCCAGCAGTTTAGGGCGGGGGCTTCATGGCTACACCTTC. Translation gives CASSLGRGLHGYTF.

V and J are TRBV7-2 and TRBJ1-2; D is perhaps TRBD1 (5 bases). Per germline, CDR1 SGHTA and CDR2 FQGNSA. The CDR3 loop spans 15 amino acids. The V end was cut by 3 bases, the J end by 4 bases, with 15 bases between. CDR3 nucleotides: TGTGCCAGCAGCTTTGGAGGGGAAGAGGCCTATGGCTACACCTTC. It codes for CASSFGGEEAYGYTF.

This chain uses TRBV18 with TRBJ1-2; 7 bases match TRBD1. Germline lookup yields CDR1 KGHSH and CDR2 LQKENI. The J segment lost 2 bases and the V segment lost 4 bases, leaving 7 bases of the junction unmatched. CDR3 length equals 15 residues. The DNA for the CDR3 is TGTGCCAGCTCACGCGGATTACAGGGGAACTATGGCTACACCTTC. Protein sequence: CASSRGLQGNYGYTF.

The chain uses TRBV5-1 and TRBJ1-4, with TRBD1 matching over 7 bases. Germline-derived CDR1 and CDR2 are SGHRS and YFSETQ. This CDR3 is 15 amino acids long. With 4 bases clipped from V and 8 bases from J, the junction kept 11 bases outside the gene matches. The CDR3 reads CASSDPGQVDEKLFF. The CDR3 DNA reads TGCGCCAGCAGCGACCCAGGACAGGTTGACGAAAAACTGTTTTTT.

The genes are TRBV4-2 and TRBJ2-7; tentatively, D is TRBD2 (7 bases). The V gene lost 4 bases and the J gene lost 0 bases, with 28 bases spanning the gap. Germline assignment: CDR1 LGHNA and CDR2 YNFKEQ. This CDR3 spans 20 amino acids. The chain's CDR3 is CASSPVVVRVGGVNSYEQYF. CDR3 bases: TGTGCCAGCAGCCCCGTCGTTGTCAGGGTAGGGGGGGTAAACTCCTACGAGCAGTACTTC.